The 26 T cell receptor beta chains given below trace back to one sample, sequenced in a study of cytomegalovirus exposure and HLA in healthy donors. 13 Jbeta primers and 60 Vbeta primers were used for the PCR. The repertoire was sequenced with immunoSEQ multiplex PCR; TCRdb's copy has only in-frame clones and lacks some. The sample carries about 160,000 clones, roughly 80% recorded once. The material sequenced was PBMCs. The receptors were sampled from a male donor in good health and CMV-seropositive.

The V call is TRBV2, the J call TRBJ2-7; D gene unclear. The V end lost 3 bases, the J end lost 3 bases, and 3 bases lay between the germline ends. The germline V gene encodes CDR1 SNHLY and CDR2 FYNNEI. This CDR3 has 11 amino acids. The CDR3 protein is CASSDSYEQYF. The CDR3 coding sequence is TGTGCCAGCAGTGACAGCTACGAGCAGTACTTC.

The chain is built from TRBV5-4 and TRBJ2-7; 10 nucleotides line up with TRBD1. The germline V gene has CDR1 SGHNT and CDR2 YYREEE (reference sequence). V lost 4 bases to trimming and J lost 2 bases; unmatched junction nucleotides: 12. The CDR3 is made up of 17 amino acids. The CDR3 DNA reads TGTGCCAGCAGCCGTAATCTCCCGGGACAGGGGCCCTACGAGCAGTACTTC. This translates into CASSRNLPGQGPYEQYF.

This clone appeared once. The chain carries TRBV19 and TRBJ2-7, with 7 bases that match TRBD1. This CDR3 has 12 residues. From germline, CDR1 is LNHDA and CDR2 SQIVND (reference sequence). Trimming took 4 bases from V and 6 from J; bases not matched to a gene: 3. The CDR3 nucleotides read TGTGCCAGTAGTAACAGGGGCGGCGAGCAGTACTTC. It translates to CASSNRGGEQYF.

The chain links TRBV28 to TRBJ1-1; TRBD1 agrees at 8 bases. Germline V gives CDR1 MDHEN, CDR2 SYDVKM. The CDR3 totals 15 residues. Losses at the gene ends were 10 bases for V and 3 bases for J; bases not matched to a gene: 13. CDR3 amino acids: CAIRRTGTSYTEAFF. In nucleotides, the CDR3 is TGTGCCATCCGACGGACAGGGACATCGTACACTGAAGCTTTCTTT.

This chain connects TRBV19 to TRBJ2-3; 8 bases map to TRBD1. CDR1 is LNHDA, CDR2 SQIVND, per germline (reference sequence). The junction had 12 bases not matched to a gene; V was cut back by 3 bases and J by 1 base. The CDR3 length is 18 residues. CDR3 sequence reads: CASSILKTGAFGTDTQYF. In DNA form, the CDR3 reads TGTGCCAGTAGTATTCTCAAGACAGGGGCTTTCGGCACAGATACGCAGTATTTT.

A note on this clone: At one boundary the junction diverges from the germline segment, which might be a read error. The V call is TRBV7-2, the J call TRBJ2-6, with D perhaps matching TRBD1 (6 bases). Germline V gene data show CDR1 as SGHTA and CDR2 as FQGNSA. This CDR3 comprises 17 residues. The CDR3 sequence: CASSPPGTPSGANGLTF. The CDR3 nucleotides read TGTGCCAGCAGCCCCCCCGGGACACCCTCTGGGGCCAACGGCCTGACTTTC. The full variable domain, in which reference TRBV7-2 and TRBJ2-6 provide the parts outside the CDR3, is GAGVSQSPSNKVTEKGKDVELRCDPISGHTALYWYRQSLGQGLEFLIYFQGNSAPDKSGLPSDRFSAERTGGSVSTLTIQRTQQEDSAVYLCASSPPGTPSGANGLTFGAGSRLTVL.

This clone was observed once. The chain recombines TRBV7-9 with TRBJ1-4; a possible D gene is TRBD1 (5 bases). The CDR3 is 15 amino acids. V lost 3 bases and J lost 8, with 16 bases in between. Germline assignment: CDR1 SEHNR and CDR2 FQNEAQ (reference sequence). CDR3 amino acids: CASSFDGGSGEKLFF. DNA of the CDR3: TGTGCCAGCAGCTTCGACGGGGGTTCGGGCGAAAAACTGTTTTTT.

The chain combines TRBV5-1 with TRBJ2-1, with D perhaps matching TRBD2 (6 bases). Germline loops: CDR1 SGHRS, CDR2 YFSETQ. The CDR3 extends over 15 amino acids. The V and J ends lost 3 bases and 8 bases respectively, with 18 bases between them. This CDR3 reads CASSYGTQVVDEQFF. The CDR3 DNA follows: TGCGCCAGCAGCTACGGGACTCAGGTCGTCGATGAGCAGTTCTTC.

This clone was seen more than once but under ten times. V usage is TRBV5-1 and J usage is TRBJ1-1, with TRBD1 as a possible D gene (6 bases). Trimming shortened V by 0 bases and J by 6 bases, and 12 bases separated the two germline ends. This CDR3 region has 14 residues. The germline CDR1 and CDR2 sequences are SGHRS and YFSETQ. The CDR3 reads CASSLDRDDAEAFF. The DNA of the CDR3 is TGCGCCAGCAGCTTGGACAGGGACGACGCTGAAGCTTTCTTT.

This clone was observed a handful of times. The gene calls are TRBV7-6 and TRBJ1-1; D is uncertain. Per germline, CDR1 SGHVS and CDR2 FNYEAQ. Trimming took off 1 base at V and 0 bases at J, with 9 bases between the two ends. The CDR3 runs 15 residues. CDR3 bases: TGTGCCAGCAGCTTAGAAGGAGAAATGAACACTGAAGCTTTCTTT. Translated: CASSLEGEMNTEAFF.

The V call is TRBV9, the J call TRBJ2-1; 8 nucleotides match TRBD2. This CDR3 is built from 15 residues. CDR1 and CDR2 (germline): SGDLS, YYNGEE. Trimming removed 1 base from V and 4 bases from J; junction bases left unmatched: 4. The CDR3 reads CASSVSGSNYNEQFF. The DNA of the CDR3 is TGTGCCAGCAGCGTAAGCGGGAGTAATTACAATGAGCAGTTCTTC.

CDR3 loop: CASSGPSGPTKPGGTLVYNEQFF. Written as DNA, the CDR3 is TGTGCCAGCAGCGGACCTAGCGGACCCACTAAGCCCGGAGGCACTCTTGTCTACAATGAGCAGTTCTTC. The V and J genes are TRBV21-1 and TRBJ2-1; the table's D call TRBD2 went unverified against the DNA. TRBV21-1 has pseudogene status. This CDR3 comprises 23 residues.

This chain connects TRBV27 to TRBJ2-1; 12 bases are shared with TRBD2. Trimming cost V 7 bases and J 4 bases; bases outside gene matches: 2. CDR1 is MNHEY, CDR2 SMNVEV, per germline (reference sequence). This CDR3 contains 14 residues. Here the CDR3 reads CASTGTSGYNEQFF. CDR3 nucleotides: TGTGCCAGCACTGGGACTAGCGGGTACAATGAGCAGTTCTTC.

This rearrangement joins TRBV27 to TRBJ1-1; D gene uncertain. V lost 5 bases and J 0 bases, leaving 13 bases between the germline ends. The CDR3 runs to 15 residues. The V gene's germline CDR1 is MNHEY and CDR2 SMNVEV (reference sequence). In nucleotides, the CDR3 is TGTGCCAGCAGTCCACGACAAATCATGAACACTGAAGCTTTCTTT. Translation gives CASSPRQIMNTEAFF.

The chain couples TRBV27 to TRBJ1-1, with 7 nucleotides matching TRBD1. V shed 6 bases and J 5 bases; nucleotides not matched to a gene: 3. Germline V gene data show CDR1 as MNHEY and CDR2 as SMNVEV (reference sequence). The CDR3 loop spans 12 amino acids. As DNA, the CDR3 is TGTGCCAGCAGGACAGGGCTGACTGAAGCTTTCTTT. This sequence encodes CASRTGLTEAFF.

The rearrangement uses TRBV27 and TRBJ2-3, with a possible D match to TRBD2 (6 bases). Germline V gene sequence: CDR1 MNHEY, CDR2 SMNVEV (reference sequence). Trimming took off 6 bases at V and 0 bases at J, with 7 bases between the two ends. CDR3 length equals 13 residues. CDR3 in amino acids: CASRGTSTDTQYF. The CDR3 bases are TGTGCCAGCAGGGGGACTAGCACAGATACGCAGTATTTT.

The chain has TRBV11-2 and TRBJ2-7; 9 bases fit TRBD1. V lost 9 bases and J lost 1; bases outside the gene matches: 4. The CDR3 extends over 13 amino acids. In germline, CDR1 is SGHAT, CDR2 FQNNGV. The CDR3 DNA follows: TGTGCCAGTGGGGGACAGGGATCCTACGAGCAGTACTTC. Encoded protein: CASGGQGSYEQYF.

The V call is TRBV14, the J call TRBJ1-1; 7 bases are a match to TRBD1. J was trimmed by 1 base and V by 4 bases; bases with no gene match: 6. The V gene's germline CDR1 is SGHDN and CDR2 FVKESK. The CDR3 has 15 residues. In DNA form, the CDR3 reads TGTGCCAGCAGCCGAAGACAGGGATCGAACACTGAAGCTTTCTTT. This codes for CASSRRQGSNTEAFF.

This chain links TRBV30 with TRBJ1-1, with D hard to call. The CDR3 extends over 14 amino acids. V was pared by 5 bases and J by 11 bases, with 24 bases between. Germline V lookup: CDR1 GTSNPN, CDR2 SVGIG (reference sequence). The CDR3: CAWAHEGWMGRAFF. The CDR3 DNA follows: TGTGCCTGGGCTCATGAGGGCTGGATGGGTAGGGCTTTCTTT.

V gene TRBV9 combines with J gene TRBJ1-1; no definite D call. Trimming removed 0 bases from V and 0 bases from J, with 12 bases in between. The CDR3 runs 16 residues. Germline V gene sequence: CDR1 SGDLS, CDR2 YYNGEE. The CDR3 sequence is CASSVEVDTLNTEAFF. The DNA for the CDR3 is TGTGCCAGCAGCGTAGAGGTCGACACGTTGAACACTGAAGCTTTCTTT.

This clone was seen a handful of times. This rearrangement joins TRBV11-2 to TRBJ2-5, with TRBD2 identical over 15 bases. J gave up 2 bases and V 6 bases, and 10 bases lay outside the gene matches. The germline gives CDR1 SGHAT, CDR2 FQNNGV. The CDR3 contains 18 residues. The CDR3 DNA follows: TGTGCCAGCAGTCCGGGGACTAGCGGGAGGCTTAGTCAAGAGACCCAGTACTTC. Protein: CASSPGTSGRLSQETQYF.

This CDR3 reads CASSVAHPIYNEQFF. The CDR3 DNA reads as TGTGCCAGCAGTGTTGCACACCCGATCTACAATGAGCAGTTCTTC. V gene TRBV2 combines with J gene TRBJ2-1; no reliable D call. The germline V gene has CDR1 SNHLY and CDR2 FYNNEI. The CDR3 sequence is 15 residues long. Deletions cut 4 bases from V and 3 bases from J, with 13 bases between.

The table lists this clone with a few counts. V and J are TRBV7-2 and TRBJ2-3, with 7 bases matching TRBD2. From germline, CDR1 is SGHTA and CDR2 FQGNSA. CDR3 length equals 16 residues. After removal of 5 bases from V and 0 bases from J, the junction contained 8 bases not matched to a gene. DNA of the CDR3: TGTGCCAGCAGCAAGAGCGGGGCCACTAGCACAGATACGCAGTATTTT. Protein: CASSKSGATSTDTQYF.

The chain couples TRBV30 to TRBJ2-2; D perhaps matches TRBD2 (5 bases). The CDR3 extends over 15 amino acids. The ends were cut back, 3 bases at V and 0 bases at J, with 11 bases in the middle. Germline CDR1 is GTSNPN and CDR2 is SVGIG (reference sequence). DNA of the CDR3: TGTGCCTGGAGAAACCCGGGAACGAACACCGGGGAGCTGTTTTTT. Protein: CAWRNPGTNTGELFF.

This sequence joins TRBV6-5 and TRBJ2-6; 9 bases line up with TRBD1. Germline V lookup: CDR1 MNHEY, CDR2 SVGAGI. The ends lost 4 bases at V and 2 bases at J; junction bases unmatched: 3. The CDR3 has 16 residues. In DNA, the CDR3 is TGTGCCAGCAGTTCTACAGGGGGCGCTGGGGCCAACGTCCTGACTTTC. Its translation: CASSSTGGAGANVLTF.

This clone was found a few times. The rearrangement uses TRBV4-3 and TRBJ2-7, with D possibly being TRBD1 (6 bases). Germline values: CDR1 LGHNA, CDR2 YSLEER. The length of the CDR3 is 15 residues. V was shortened by 4 bases and J by 2 bases, with 15 bases between the two germline ends. The CDR3 here is CASSPDQGRPYEQYF. In DNA, the CDR3 is TGCGCCAGCAGCCCAGACCAGGGGAGACCCTACGAGCAGTACTTC.